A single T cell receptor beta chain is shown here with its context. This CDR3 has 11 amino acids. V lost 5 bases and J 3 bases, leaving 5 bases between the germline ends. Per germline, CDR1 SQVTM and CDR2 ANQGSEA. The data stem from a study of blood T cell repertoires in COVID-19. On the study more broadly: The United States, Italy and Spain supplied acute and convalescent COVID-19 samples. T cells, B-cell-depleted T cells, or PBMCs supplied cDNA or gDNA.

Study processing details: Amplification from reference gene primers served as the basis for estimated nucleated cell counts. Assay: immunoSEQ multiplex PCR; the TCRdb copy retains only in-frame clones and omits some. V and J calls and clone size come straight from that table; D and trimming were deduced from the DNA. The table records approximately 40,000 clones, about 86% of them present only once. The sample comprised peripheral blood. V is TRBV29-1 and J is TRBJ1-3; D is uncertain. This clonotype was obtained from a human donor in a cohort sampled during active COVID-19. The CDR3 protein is CSVLFGNTIYF. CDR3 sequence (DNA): TGCAGCGTTCTTTTTGGAAACACCATATATTTT. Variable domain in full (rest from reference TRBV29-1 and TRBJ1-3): SAVISQKPSRDICQRGTSLTIQCQVDSQVTMMFWYRQQPGQSLTLIATANQGSEATYESGFVIDKFPISRPNLTFSTLTVSNMSPEDSSIYLCSVLFGNTIYFGEGSWLTVV.